Shown below are 7 T cell receptor beta chains from a single sample sequenced in a study of lymphopenia after photon versus proton radiotherapy. TCRdb keeps only in-frame clones here, not all; method: immunoSEQ multiplex PCR. The data contain about 35,000 clones, 92% of them singletons. The sequenced sample was peripheral blood, obtained from a patient treated with photon-based radiotherapy. These receptors came from a man in his 60s with cholangiocarcinoma.

The chain recombines TRBV5-1 with TRBJ2-4; 8 bases line up with TRBD2. With 7 bases clipped from V and 7 bases from J, the junction kept 10 bases outside the gene matches. The germline CDR1 and CDR2 sequences are SGHRS and YFSETQ. The CDR3 extends over 14 amino acids. The CDR3 nucleotides read TGCGCCAGCCACCGGGGGGGGCCGGAGAACATTCAGTACTTC. It translates to CASHRGGPENIQYF.

V is TRBV5-6 and J is TRBJ2-7; D might be TRBD1 or TRBD2, each matching 6 bases. The V end was cut by 1 base, the J end by 2 bases, with 10 bases between. CDR1 is SGHDT and CDR2 is YYEEEE in the germline V gene. The CDR3 extends over 14 amino acids. The CDR3 protein is CASSLQGGTYEQYF. The CDR3 DNA reads TGTGCCAGCAGCTTGCAAGGGGGGACCTACGAGCAGTACTTC.

The J gene is TRBJ1-5, the V gene TRBV10-3; 7 bases align to TRBD1. The CDR3 has 13 residues. With 10 bases clipped from V and 3 bases from J, the junction kept 6 bases outside the gene matches. CDR1 ENHRY and CDR2 SYGVKD come from the germline V gene. In nucleotides, the CDR3 is TGTGCCACCAGGGGGGAGGTCAATCAGCCCCAGCATTTT. Its translation is CATRGEVNQPQHF.

The chain uses TRBV4-3 and TRBJ1-5; 8 bases align to TRBD1. The junction had 4 bases not matched to a gene; V was cut back by 1 base and J by 5 bases. Looked up from germline, CDR1 is LGHNA and CDR2 is YSLEER. The length of the CDR3 is 15 residues. In DNA, the CDR3 is TGCGCCAGCAGCCAAGGGACAGGGCTGTATCAGCCCCAGCATTTT. Its translation: CASSQGTGLYQPQHF.

This rearrangement joins TRBV10-1 to TRBJ2-7, with D perhaps TRBD2 (6 bases). The CDR3 loop spans 13 amino acids. V was trimmed by 6 bases and J by 2 bases, leaving 11 bases between them. Germline-derived CDR1 and CDR2 are WNHNN and SYGVQD (reference sequence). This chain's CDR3 is CASSRDSPYEQYF. CDR3 DNA: TGCGCCAGCAGCCGGGACTCACCCTACGAGCAGTACTTC.

The CDR3 coding sequence is TGCAGCGTTGATAGCGCAAACACAGATACGCAGTATTTT. Its protein is CSVDSANTDTQYF. The chain employs TRBV29-1 and TRBJ2-3; TRBD2 might be the D (5 bases). This CDR3 has 13 amino acids. Trimming left V 3 bases short and J 2 bases short, with 9 bases between. Germline CDR1 is SQVTM and CDR2 is ANQGSEA.

The chain joins TRBV19 to TRBJ2-7, with D uncertain. This CDR3 has 13 residues. The V gene's germline CDR1 is LNHDA and CDR2 SQIVND (reference sequence). V lost 3 bases and J 5 bases, leaving 11 bases between the germline ends. The CDR3 DNA is TGTGCCAGTAGTATCGGTGGTTCTCACGAGCAGTACTTC. Translating it yields CASSIGGSHEQYF.